What follows are 18 T cell receptor beta chains derived from one specimen sequenced in a study of cytomegalovirus exposure and HLA in healthy donors. PCR employed 60 Vbeta and 13 Jbeta primers. This table comes from immunoSEQ multiplex PCR, and its TCRdb copy is limited to in-frame clones, with some not included. Of approximately 35,000 clones listed, roughly 67% were seen once; the top ten hold 10%. Specimen: PBMCs. The receptors stem from a man aged 40-49 years in good health and CMV-seropositive.

This clone turned up a few times. This rearrangement joins TRBV27 to TRBJ2-3, with a possible D match to TRBD1 (6 bases). Trimming cost V 2 bases and J 3 bases, with 15 bases left between them. This CDR3 has 16 residues. Germline-derived CDR1 and CDR2 are MNHEY and SMNVEV (reference sequence). CDR3 nucleotides: TGTGCCAGCAGTTTAAGTACAGCAAGGGGGACAGATACGCAGTATTTT. Translated: CASSLSTARGTDTQYF.

The V gene is TRBV5-6, the J gene TRBJ2-7; 9 bases agree with TRBD1. J was trimmed by 3 bases and V by 2 bases; bases with no gene match: 6. Germline-derived CDR1 and CDR2 are SGHDT and YYEEEE. This CDR3 has 15 amino acids. CDR3 region: CASSFTGGTHYEQYF. The CDR3 nucleotides are TGTGCCAGCAGCTTCACAGGGGGCACTCACTACGAGCAGTACTTC. Based on the CDR3 plus reference TRBV5-6 and TRBJ2-7, the full variable domain is DAGVTQSPTHLIKTRGQQVTLRCSPKSGHDTVSWYQQALGQGPQFIFQYYEEEERQRGNFPDRFSGHQFPNYSSELNVNALLLGDSALYLCASSFTGGTHYEQYFGPGTRLTVT.

The gene calls are TRBV29-1 and TRBJ2-7; the D is unclear. The ends were cut back, 0 bases at V and 1 base at J, with 10 bases in the middle. This CDR3 spans 14 amino acids. Germline loops: CDR1 SQVTM, CDR2 ANQGSEA. In nucleotides, the CDR3 is TGCAGCGTTGAAGATCGCGCGGCATCCTACGAGCAGTACTTC. Protein product: CSVEDRAASYEQYF.

V and J are TRBV5-1 and TRBJ1-4; TRBD1 is a possible D gene (6 bases). V dropped 7 bases and J dropped 6 bases, with 19 bases sitting between them. The length of the CDR3 is 15 residues. The V gene's germline CDR1 is SGHRS and CDR2 YFSETQ. CDR3 nucleotide sequence: TGCGCCAGCGCATCAACGACAGGATGGGATGAAAAACTGTTTTTT. Its protein product is CASASTTGWDEKLFF.

This CDR3 reads CASSPTGGDYEQYF. For the CDR3, the DNA is TGTGCCAGCAGCCCAACGGGGGGCGACTACGAGCAGTACTTC. The V gene is TRBV7-3, the J gene TRBJ2-7, with a weak D call TRBD2 (7 bases). Trimming shortened V by 5 bases and J by 3 bases, and 14 bases separated the two germline ends. CDR1 SGHTA and CDR2 FQGTGA come from the germline V gene. The CDR3 length is 14 residues.

The CDR3 region has the DNA TGTGCCAGCAGTCCAGGGTCACAAGGAAAGACCCAGTACTTC. Translation gives CASSPGSQGKTQYF. The V and J genes are TRBV27 and TRBJ2-5; maybe TRBD1 (5 bases). V shed 5 bases and J shed 6 bases, with 16 bases lying between them. The CDR3 consists of 14 residues. Germline assignment: CDR1 MNHEY and CDR2 SMNVEV (reference sequence).

This clone was recorded once. V is TRBV10-3 and J is TRBJ2-2, with 8 bases fitting TRBD1. The CDR3 totals 16 residues. Germline CDR1 is ENHRY and CDR2 is SYGVKD. V gave up 3 bases and J gave up 6 bases; unmatched junction bases: 9. The CDR3 loop is CAISDRGQGSPGELFF. The CDR3 DNA follows: TGTGCCATCAGTGACCGAGGACAGGGATCACCCGGGGAGCTGTTTTTT.

This clone was detected only a few times. J is TRBJ2-5 and V is TRBV6-1, with 7 bases lining up with TRBD1. The J call may be mistaken, given a closer DNA end match to TRBJ2-7. This CDR3 has 15 residues. Germline values: CDR1 MNHNS, CDR2 SASEGT. The CDR3 spells CASSEYQGESYEQYF. The CDR3 DNA reads TGTGCCAGCAGTGAATACCAGGGGGAATCCTACGAGCAGTACTTC.

This clone has just one count. The genes are TRBV7-7 and TRBJ2-3; 8 nucleotides agree with TRBD1. Per the germline V gene, CDR1 is SSHAT and CDR2 is FNYEAQ (reference sequence). This CDR3 is built from 16 residues. V was clipped by 5 bases and J by 0 bases; unmatched bases: 7. CDR3 bases: TGTGCCAGCAGCCCCTGGACAGGGTCTAGCACAGATACGCAGTATTTT. Amino acids: CASSPWTGSSTDTQYF.

This clone was detected only a few times. CDR3 DNA: TGTGCCAGCAGTTTATCTGGCCCATCCCATGGCTACACCTTC. Translation: CASSLSGPSHGYTF. This rearrangement joins TRBV28 to TRBJ1-2; unclear D gene. The V end lost 1 base, the J end lost 6 bases, and 12 bases lay between the germline ends. This CDR3 is 14 amino acids long. Per the germline V gene, CDR1 is MDHEN and CDR2 is SYDVKM.

V usage is TRBV6-1 and J usage is TRBJ1-6, with 9 positions matching TRBD1. CDR3 length: 15 residues. V shed 3 bases and J 13 bases; nucleotides not matched to a gene: 10. Germline CDR1 and CDR2: MNHNS and SASEGT. The CDR3 DNA follows: TGTGCCAGCAGTGAGGACAGGGGTAGGGGTCACCCCCTCCACTTT. Its translation is CASSEDRGRGHPLHF.

This chain links TRBV6-1 with TRBJ1-1; the D is unclear. The ends were cut back, 1 base at V and 2 bases at J, with 5 bases in the middle. Germline V lookup: CDR1 MNHNS, CDR2 SASEGT. The CDR3 is 13 amino acids. CDR3 nucleotides: TGTGCCAGCAGTGAAGTAGTAAACACTGAAGCTTTCTTT. It specifies CASSEVVNTEAFF.

This clone has a handful of counts. The rearrangement joins TRBV10-3 to TRBJ1-1; a possible D gene is TRBD1 (5 bases). This CDR3 has 13 amino acids. Germline loops: CDR1 ENHRY, CDR2 SYGVKD. The V gene lost 4 bases and the J gene lost 2 bases, with 8 bases spanning the gap. CDR3 residues: CAISGQLNTEAFF. In DNA form, the CDR3 reads TGTGCCATCAGTGGACAGCTAAACACTGAAGCTTTCTTT.

The CDR3 DNA is TGTGCCAGCAGTGGTCGTCATCGGGAGACCCAGTACTTC. Protein sequence: CASSGRHRETQYF. The V gene is TRBV2, the J gene TRBJ2-5; D not certain. Deletions cut 4 bases from V and 5 bases from J, with 11 bases between. The CDR3 is 13 residues long. CDR1 is SNHLY and CDR2 is FYNNEI in the germline V gene.

The genes are TRBV2 and TRBJ2-5; 8 nucleotides align to TRBD2. The V gene's germline CDR1 is SNHLY and CDR2 FYNNEI. The CDR3 length is 13 residues. After removal of 6 bases from V and 5 bases from J, the junction contained 5 bases not matched to a gene. The CDR3 coding sequence is TGTGCCAGCAGGGTGGGACTAGGTGAGACCCAGTACTTC. It is translated as CASRVGLGETQYF.

This rearrangement joins TRBV11-3 to TRBJ2-7; D gene ambiguous. Germline V gene sequence: CDR1 SGHNT, CDR2 YENEEA. V shed 2 bases and J shed 3 bases, with 5 bases lying between them. This CDR3 has 12 residues. The CDR3 DNA sequence: TGTGCCAGCAGCTTAAGCGTCTACGAGCAGTACTTC. It specifies CASSLSVYEQYF.

The V and J genes are TRBV7-8 and TRBJ1-6; 9 nucleotides match TRBD1. CDR3 length equals 15 residues. J gave up 7 bases and V 0 bases, and 1 base lay outside the gene matches. The germline CDR1 and CDR2 sequences are SGHVS and FQNEAQ. The CDR3 DNA reads as TGTGCCAGCAGCTTAGCCGGGACAGGGAATTCACCCCTCCACTTT. Translation: CASSLAGTGNSPLHF.

This clone occurred once. The rearrangement joins TRBV5-1 to TRBJ2-7; D is possibly TRBD2 (6 bases). Germline V gene data show CDR1 as SGHRS and CDR2 as YFSETQ. Trimming cost V 0 bases and J 3 bases, with 13 bases left between them. There are 15 residues in the CDR3. The CDR3 nucleotides are TGCGCCAGCAGCTTGGACGGGGGTCTCTACTACGAGCAGTACTTC. Translating gives CASSLDGGLYYEQYF.